The clone carrying this TCR beta chain was seen more than once but under ten times. The antigen is not known. This entry is derived from a study of naive and memory T cell subsets. The beta constant-region primer was an equimolar mix of two oligonucleotides covering TRBC1 and TRBC2. Four rounds of PCR amplified the ligated cDNA using nested alpha and beta constant-region primers plus SP2. A single record per CDR3 protein comes from TCRdb applying MiXCR to the UMI-ligation and nested PCR reads. The data show about 90,000 distinct CDR3 sequences, about 11% seen once. V lost 6 bases, J lost 5 bases, and 23 bases lay in between. CDR3 length: 16 amino acids. Whole-study findings and limits: Possibly reflecting memory cells re-expressing CD45RA, a few larger clonotypes occurred in naive repertoires, especially CD8.

CMV status came from CD4+ T cell IFNgamma after overnight CMV lysate stimulation of fresh PBMCs. Sequenced: naive CD4+ T cells from blood. This chain connects TRBV12-3 or TRBV12-4 to TRBJ2-7; D tentatively fits TRBD1 or TRBD2 (5 bases each). The receptor's source is a human donor in good health. CDR3 sequence reads: CASSPLRGPRIDEQYF. The CDR3 coding sequence is TGTGCCAGCAGCCCACTTCGGGGACCCAGGATAGACGAGCAGTACTTC.